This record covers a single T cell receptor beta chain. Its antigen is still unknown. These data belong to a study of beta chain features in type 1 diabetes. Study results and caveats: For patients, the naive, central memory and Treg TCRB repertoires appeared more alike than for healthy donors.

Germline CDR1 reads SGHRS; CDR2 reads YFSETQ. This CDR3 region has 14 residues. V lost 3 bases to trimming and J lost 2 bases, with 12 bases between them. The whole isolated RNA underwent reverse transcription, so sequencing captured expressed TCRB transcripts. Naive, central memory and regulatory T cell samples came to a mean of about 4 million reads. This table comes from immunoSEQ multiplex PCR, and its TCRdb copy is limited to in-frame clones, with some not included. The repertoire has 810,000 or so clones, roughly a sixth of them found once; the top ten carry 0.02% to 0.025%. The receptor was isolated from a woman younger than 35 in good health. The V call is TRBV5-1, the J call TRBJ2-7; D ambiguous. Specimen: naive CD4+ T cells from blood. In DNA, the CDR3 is TGCGCCAGCAGCTGGACGATTGATACCTACGAGCAGTACTTC. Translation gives CASSWTIDTYEQYF.